This is a list of T cell receptor beta chains from one sample in a study of shared clonotypes between healthy human individuals. Produced via immunoSEQ multiplex PCR; TCRdb's table is partial and in-frame only. The sample lists 2 million to 3 million clones, approximately 93% occurring once. Sequenced: naive CD4+ T cells from PBMCs. Receptors were obtained from a man younger than 35 in good health. Some clones in this sample may be carry-over from other donors' samples. CDR3s include the opening cysteine and the closing phenylalanine or tryptophan. A D gene is named only where the DNA matches it firmly. Clone sizes are given selectively: once, few, many, or a class where the clone is expanded.

v_call	j_call	clone_size	d_call	cdr3_nt	cdr3_aa
TRBV5-1	TRBJ2-1	.	.	TGCGCCAGCAGCTTGCGATCTAGCGACTCGTTCAATGAGCAGTTCTTC	CASSLRSSDSFNEQFF
TRBV27	TRBJ1-6	.	.	TGTGCCAGCAGTCCCGCTATGCGGGGCGGTAATTCACCCCTCCACTTT	CASSPAMRGGNSPLHF
TRBV10-3	TRBJ1-5	.	.	TGTGCCATCAGTGACGAACAGATCCAGCATTTT	CAISDEQIQHF
TRBV5-1	TRBJ2-7	.	.	TGCGCCAGCAGCTTGGGAACAGTCTCCTACGAGCAGTACTTC	CASSLGTVSYEQYF
TRBV4-1	TRBJ2-1	.	TRBD2	TGCGCCAGCAGCCCCTTAGCGGGAGGATACAATGAGCAGTTCTTC	CASSPLAGGYNEQFF
TRBV5-6	TRBJ2-5	.	TRBD1	TGTGCCAGCAGCCAATCGAAGGGGGCCGTGGAGACCCAGTACTTC	CASSQSKGAVETQYF
TRBV11-3	TRBJ2-1	.	TRBD2	TGTGCCAGCAGCTCCTATGGGACTAGCGGCGACAATGAGCAGTTCTTC	CASSSYGTSGDNEQFF
TRBV27	TRBJ1-1	.	.	TGTGCCAGCAGTTTATATAGTCGGTTGTGGGGAAAAGCTTTCTTT	CASSLYSRLWGKAFF
TRBV2	TRBJ1-2	.	.	TGTGCCAGCAGTGATCAGGGTTCTTTATATGGCTACACCTTC	CASSDQGSLYGYTF
TRBV5-3	TRBJ2-7	.	TRBD2	TGTGCCAGAAGCTTGGCGCTTATGCGGGAGTGTTCCTACGAGCAGTACTTC	CARSLALMRECSYEQYF
TRBV7-3	TRBJ2-2	.	.	TGTGCCAGCAGCTTAACTAACCGGCGGGCTCCCGGGGAGCTGTTTTTT	CASSLTNRRAPGELFF
TRBV28	TRBJ2-1	.	.	TGTGCCAGCAGTTGGTCAGGGAGCTCCTACAATGAGCAGTTCTTC	CASSWSGSSYNEQFF
TRBV7-2	TRBJ2-3	.	.	TGTGCCAGCAGCTTAATCACGACCACAGATACGCAGTATTTT	CASSLITTTDTQYF
TRBV11-2	TRBJ1-1	.	.	TGTGCCAGCAGCTTAGGGCAGCTGAACACTGAAGCTTTCTTT	CASSLGQLNTEAFF
TRBV7-2	TRBJ1-2	.	.	TGTGCCAGCAGCCCACTGGACAGTCGGCTCTATGGCTACACCTTC	CASSPLDSRLYGYTF
TRBV10-3	TRBJ2-1	.	.	TGTGCCATCAAGGACAAAGGACGGAAAACTTACAATGAGCAGTTCTTC	CAIKDKGRKTYNEQFF
TRBV14	TRBJ2-1	.	.	TGTGCCAGCAGCCTACAGAGCTCCTACAATGAGCAGTTCTTC	CASSLQSSYNEQFF
TRBV5-1	TRBJ1-4	.	.	TGCGCCAGCAACTCCGGGCTGACTAATGAAAAACTGTTTTTT	CASNSGLTNEKLFF
TRBV5-1	TRBJ1-2	.	.	TGCGCCAGCAGCTTGGGGGCTCCGTCTAACTATGGCTACACCTTC	CASSLGAPSNYGYTF
TRBV5-1	TRBJ1-5	.	.	TGCGCCATCAACGGGGCGGGAAATCAGCCCCAGCATTTT	CAINGAGNQPQHF
TRBV25-1	TRBJ1-2	.	TRBD1	TGTGCCAGCAGTGGGACAGGTAGCGGCTACACCTTC	CASSGTGSGYTF
TRBV5-1	TRBJ1-2	.	.	TGCGCCAGCAGCTTGTCTATTCCTCCGGATGGCTACACCTTC	CASSLSIPPDGYTF
TRBV29-1	TRBJ2-7	.	.	TGCAGCGTCCGTGTCCCAAGCTCCTACGAGCAGTACTTC	CSVRVPSSYEQYF
TRBV5-1	TRBJ2-7	.	.	TGCGCCAGCAGCTTAAGGGGGAATGTTAACGATGTGCAGTACTTC	CASSLRGNVNDVQYF
TRBV30	TRBJ2-1	.	.	TGTGCCTCGGGCCTCCTTGGGGGGTACAATGAGCAGTTCTTC	CASGLLGGYNEQFF
TRBV5-1	TRBJ1-1	few	.	TGCGCCAGCAGCAACACCAACACTGAAGCTTTCTTT	CASSNTNTEAFF
TRBV9	TRBJ2-3	.	TRBD1	TGTGCCAGCAGCGTAGTTAGGGGGCAGATTCCAGATACGCAGTATTTT	CASSVVRGQIPDTQYF
TRBV6-1	TRBJ2-7	.	.	TGTGCCACCGTGGACCGAGGGAGTTCCTACGAGCAGTACTTC	CATVDRGSSYEQYF
TRBV18	TRBJ2-7	.	.	TGTGCCAGCTCACCACCCTCCCGACAGACCGAGCAGTACTTC	CASSPPSRQTEQYF
TRBV5-1	TRBJ2-4	once	TRBD2	TGCGCCAGCAGCTCACTAGGACTAGCGGGAGGTGCGGACATTCAGTACTTC	CASSSLGLAGGADIQYF
TRBV2	TRBJ2-1	.	TRBD1	TGTGCCAGCAGCGGACAGGGGGCTTTATACAATGAGCAGTTCTTC	CASSGQGALYNEQFF
TRBV5-1	TRBJ1-5	.	.	TGCGCCAGCAGCTTGGAAGGGGCCCATCAGCCCCAGCATTTT	CASSLEGAHQPQHF
TRBV27	TRBJ2-7	.	.	TGTGCCAGCAGTTTGCAGGAGACCTACGAGCAGTACTTC	CASSLQETYEQYF
TRBV4-2	TRBJ2-3	.	TRBD2	TGTGCCAGCAGCCAAGGAGGGACTAGCGGGAGTTCAGATACGCAGTATTTT	CASSQGGTSGSSDTQYF
TRBV11-3	TRBJ2-2	.	.	TGTGCCAGCAGCTTCGGGACGGGCCTGAGGACGGAGCTGTTTTTT	CASSFGTGLRTELFF
TRBV5-1	TRBJ2-2	.	TRBD2	TGCGCCAGCAGCTCGAGACTAGCGGGAGACACCGGGGAGCTGTTTTTT	CASSSRLAGDTGELFF
TRBV11-2	TRBJ2-3	.	.	TGTGCCAGCAGCTCAGTAAGAAGTGGGGTGATTCCAGATACGCAGTATTTT	CASSSVRSGVIPDTQYF
TRBV2	TRBJ1-2	few	.	TGTGCCAGCAGTGTGGCCCCTGCACTCGGCTACACCTTC	CASSVAPALGYTF
TRBV5-4	TRBJ2-1	.	TRBD2	TGTGCCAGCAGCGGCGGCGGAGGGAGCGGGATACACAATGAGCAGTTCTTC	CASSGGGGSGIHNEQFF
TRBV28	TRBJ2-7	.	.	TGTGCCAGCCACGTCAGGGGGGGGGACTACGAGCAGTACTTC	CASHVRGGDYEQYF
TRBV10-3	TRBJ1-2	few	.	TGTGCCATCAACCGAGAGCCGGTTGGTGGCTACACCTTC	CAINREPVGGYTF
TRBV5-1	TRBJ2-3	.	TRBD2	TGCGCCAGCAGCCAGCGGGAGTCGGGCACAGATACGCAGTATTTT	CASSQRESGTDTQYF
TRBV6-1	TRBJ1-4	.	TRBD1	TGTGCCAGCAGTACCCGGGACAGGGGGGTTAAACTGTTTTTT	CASSTRDRGVKLFF
TRBV28	TRBJ2-7	.	.	TGTGCCAGCAGTTTAGCGGGGGCCCCCTCCTACGAGCAGTACTTC	CASSLAGAPSYEQYF
TRBV4-1	TRBJ2-5	.	.	TGCGCCAGCAGCCAAGTAGGCGACAAGTGGGGGACCCAGTACTTC	CASSQVGDKWGTQYF